This passage covers 15 T cell receptor beta chains from one sample sequenced in a study of metastatic and nonmetastatic thyroid tumors. No patient received treatment before thyroid surgery. TCRdb called clones again from the PCR reads with MiXCR. Of approximately 15,000 clones listed, about a quarter were seen once; the top ten hold approximately 8.4%. The sample consisted of tumor tissue. The receptors here all came from a female donor with papillary thyroid cancer or a benign thyroid nodule (not recorded which). Some clones in this sample may be carry-over from other donors' samples.

The rearrangement links TRBV3-1 to TRBJ2-7; D is uncertain. The V end was cut by 4 bases, the J end by 0 bases, with 13 bases between. The CDR3 has 15 residues. Per germline, CDR1 LGHDT and CDR2 YNNKEL (reference sequence). The CDR3 region is CASSPDGSSSYEQYF. In nucleotides, the CDR3 is TGTGCCAGCAGCCCCGACGGCAGTAGCTCCTACGAGCAGTACTTC.

The chain has TRBV20-1 and TRBJ1-6; 7 bases fit TRBD1. The V segment lost 6 bases and the J segment 4 bases; nucleotides outside the gene matches: 3. Germline V CDR1 and CDR2: DFQATT, SNEGSKA (reference sequence). This CDR3 region has 13 residues. The CDR3 DNA sequence: TGCAGTGCGTGGGACAGATATAATTCACCCCTCCACTTT. This translates into CSAWDRYNSPLHF.

This clone was detected ten times or more. The chain combines TRBV9 with TRBJ2-3; D remains ambiguous. CDR1 is SGDLS and CDR2 is YYNGEE in the germline V gene. V dropped 0 bases and J dropped 4 bases, with 9 bases sitting between them. The CDR3 has 14 amino acids. The CDR3 region has the DNA TGTGCCAGCAGCGTAGAAGCTTTTGCAGATACGCAGTATTTT. Its protein product is CASSVEAFADTQYF.

This clone is medium-sized within its sample. This chain links TRBV28 with TRBJ1-3; TRBD1 might be the D (6 bases). Trimming cost V 7 bases and J 13 bases, with 17 bases left between them. The CDR3 totals 12 residues. Germline V gene sequence: CDR1 MDHEN, CDR2 SYDVKM. The CDR3 reads CASTTGAGKIYF. In nucleotides, the CDR3 is TGTGCCAGCACCACGGGGGCAGGGAAGATATATTTT.

This clone was seen ten or more times. The genes are TRBV4-1 and TRBJ1-3; 8 bases are shared with TRBD1. V lost 0 bases to trimming and J lost 4 bases; unmatched junction nucleotides: 8. CDR3 length equals 17 residues. Germline V CDR1 and CDR2: MGHRA, YSYEKL. CDR3: CASSQDRRGDRGNTIYF. The CDR3 DNA reads TGCGCCAGCAGCCAAGATCGAAGGGGGGACAGGGGAAACACCATATATTTT.

This rearrangement joins TRBV19 to TRBJ2-1; 10 bases fit TRBD2. Trimming took 9 bases from V and 5 from J; bases not matched to a gene: 4. CDR1 and CDR2 (germline): LNHDA, SQIVND (reference sequence). There are 13 residues in the CDR3. The CDR3 DNA sequence: TGTGCCAGAAGACTAGCGGGCCACAATGAGCAGTTCTTC. This codes for CARRLAGHNEQFF.

A few counts support this clone. This chain joins TRBV28 and TRBJ1-6; D ambiguous. CDR1 and CDR2 (germline): MDHEN, SYDVKM. Trimming left V 2 bases short and J 10 bases short, with 9 bases between. The CDR3 runs to 13 residues. For the CDR3, the DNA is TGTGCCAGCAGTTTACCCCCGGCATCACCCCTCCACTTT. It encodes CASSLPPASPLHF.

The chain is built from TRBV7-2 and TRBJ2-7; D might be TRBD1 (6 bases). The CDR3 has 18 amino acids. V was clipped by 0 bases and J by 0 bases, with 18 bases between them. Germline CDR1 reads SGHTA; CDR2 reads FQGNSA. Here the CDR3 DNA reads TGTGCCAGCAGCTTAGCGCCGGGACAAGCGCCGAGCTCCTACGAGCAGTACTTC. Amino acids: CASSLAPGQAPSSYEQYF.

The sample holds a few counts of this clone. The CDR3 sequence is CASSPMTSGISYEQYF. CDR3 sequence (DNA): TGTGCCAGCAGCCCGATGACTAGCGGGATCTCCTACGAGCAGTACTTC. V is TRBV11-2 and J is TRBJ2-7, with 11 bases aligning to TRBD2. Germline trimming cut 5 bases from V and 0 bases from J; bases unmatched to any gene: 6. Germline-derived CDR1 and CDR2 are SGHAT and FQNNGV. This CDR3 region has 16 residues. The variable domain in full, completed from reference TRBV11-2 and TRBJ2-7, reads EAGVAQSPRYKIIEKRQSVAFWCNPISGHATLYWYQQILGQGPKLLIQFQNNGVVDDSQLPKDRFSAERLKGVDSTLKIQPAKLEDSAVYLCASSPMTSGISYEQYFGPGTRLTVT.

This chain connects TRBV7-8 to TRBJ1-5, with 9 bases fitting TRBD1. The CDR3 consists of 16 residues. The germline CDR1 and CDR2 sequences are SGHVS and FQNEAQ. V gave up 3 bases and J gave up 1 base; unmatched junction bases: 4. The CDR3 DNA follows: TGTGCCAGCAGCTTGACGGACAGGGGAAGCAATCAGCCCCAGCATTTT. Translating it yields CASSLTDRGSNQPQHF.

This clone was counted between two and nine times. The rearrangement uses TRBV27 and TRBJ1-1; D is perhaps TRBD1 (6 bases). The CDR3 runs 13 residues. Germline-derived CDR1 and CDR2 are MNHEY and SMNVEV (reference sequence). The V and J ends lost 4 bases and 1 base respectively, with 7 bases between them. The CDR3 nucleotides are TGTGCCAGCAGTTGGGGACAGAACACTGAAGCTTTCTTT. Its protein product is CASSWGQNTEAFF.

This clone was picked up many times. The chain joins TRBV15 to TRBJ2-5; no clear D gene. CDR3 length equals 13 residues. Germline lookup yields CDR1 LNHNV and CDR2 YYDKDF (reference sequence). Between the trimmed V and J ends, which lost 3 bases and 4 bases, there was a span of 9 bases. CDR3 in DNA: TGTGCCACCAGCAGGATAGCAGGAGAGACCCAGTACTTC. Translation: CATSRIAGETQYF.

The table lists this clone with a few counts. The CDR3 DNA is TGTGCCAGCAAGGTTGAGCCTAGCGGAGTCTCCTACGAGCAGTACTTC. Residues: CASKVEPSGVSYEQYF. This chain connects TRBV6-1 to TRBJ2-7; 7 nucleotides line up with TRBD2. Germline V gene sequence: CDR1 MNHNS, CDR2 SASEGT. Unmatched junction bases numbered 12, after V lost 7 bases and J lost 0 bases. This CDR3 has 16 amino acids.

This clone was observed at least ten times. Different DNA sequences within this sample yield the same CDR3. The chain joins TRBV4-1 to TRBJ1-5; D is possibly TRBD1 (5 bases). Germline V gene lookup returns CDR1 MGHRA and CDR2 YSYEKL. The CDR3 has 16 amino acids. V was shortened by 0 bases and J by 3 bases, with 12 bases between the two germline ends. Written as DNA, the CDR3 is TGCGCCAGCAGCCAAGAGACAGCCCTAATCAATCAGCCCCAGCATTTT. This translates into CASSQETALINQPQHF.

This chain uses TRBV27 with TRBJ1-1, with 11 bases aligning to TRBD1. Looked up from germline, CDR1 is MNHEY and CDR2 is SMNVEV (reference sequence). There are 15 residues in the CDR3. The trim removed 5 bases at V and 8 bases at J, leaving 10 bases unmatched. CDR3 coding DNA: TGTGCCAGCAGTGGACCAGGACAGGGGGCTAGGGAAGCTTTCTTT. Translating gives CASSGPGQGAREAFF.